These 25 T cell receptor beta chains came from one sample sequenced in a study of T cells in Graves' hyperthyroidism and ophthalmopathy. Amplification targeted TCR beta CDR3 regions from RNA transcripts. When the TCR CDR3 underwent first-round RT-PCR, the HTBI primer set was used. MiXCR was run by TCRdb on the multiplex PCR reads, yielding one entry per CDR3 protein. The sample has under 450,000 distinct CDR3 sequences, 15% to 18% seen once. Material: blood. These TCRs come from a woman aged 18-29 years with Graves' hyperthyroidism.

V usage is TRBV19 and J usage is TRBJ2-2, with TRBD2 as a possible D gene (5 bases). In germline, CDR1 is LNHDA, CDR2 SQIVND (reference sequence). CDR3 length equals 17 residues. V was clipped by 10 bases and J by 1 base, with 22 bases between them. CDR3 amino acids: CATSPWNRGLNTGELFF. In nucleotides, the CDR3 is TGTGCCACCTCGCCTTGGAATCGCGGGCTGAACACCGGGGAGCTGTTTTTT.

This chain joins TRBV29-1 and TRBJ2-3; D gene unclear. From germline, CDR1 is SQVTM and CDR2 ANQGSEA. V dropped 2 bases and J dropped 5 bases, with 8 bases sitting between them. The CDR3 runs 12 residues. This CDR3 is CSVEPQLDTQYF. The CDR3 nucleotides read TGCAGCGTTGAACCCCAGTTAGATACGCAGTATTTT.

The sample holds many counts of this clonotype. The chain is built from TRBV12-3 or TRBV12-4 and TRBJ2-7, with a possible D match to TRBD1 (6 bases). The V end lost 4 bases, the J end lost 1 base, and 20 bases lay between the germline ends. The CDR3 spans 17 residues. CDR3 sequence reads: CASSYSPNRAVSYEQYF. DNA for the CDR3: TGTGCCAGCAGTTACTCCCCCAACAGGGCGGTATCCTACGAGCAGTACTTC.

V usage is TRBV4-1 and J usage is TRBJ2-1; D perhaps matches TRBD1 (7 bases). The germline V gene encodes CDR1 MGHRA and CDR2 YSYEKL. V gave up 5 bases and J gave up 9 bases, with 14 bases separating them. The CDR3 is made up of 13 amino acids. The CDR3 spells CASSFQGGSEQFF. In nucleotides, the CDR3 is TGCGCCAGCAGCTTTCAGGGGGGCTCTGAGCAGTTCTTC.

In its sample, this clonotype was seen many times. The chain couples TRBV15 to TRBJ2-3, with 8 nucleotides matching TRBD2. Germline V gene data show CDR1 as LNHNV and CDR2 as YYDKDF (reference sequence). The CDR3 is 16 residues long. The V segment lost 5 bases and the J segment 2 bases; nucleotides outside the gene matches: 9. The CDR3: CATSAGPGGHTDTQYF. The CDR3, as DNA: TGTGCCACCAGCGCTGGGCCGGGGGGGCACACAGATACGCAGTATTTT.

This clonotype showed up many times. The gene calls are TRBV6-1 and TRBJ2-1; 9 bases fit TRBD1. Germline trimming cut 6 bases from V and 7 bases from J; bases unmatched to any gene: 10. The CDR3 has 15 amino acids. Germline assignment: CDR1 MNHNS and CDR2 SASEGT. As DNA, the CDR3 is TGTGCCAGCAGGCCCGGACAGGGGAGCGGAAATGAGCAGTTCTTC. This sequence encodes CASRPGQGSGNEQFF.

This clonotype has a count of ten or more. The chain carries TRBV5-1 and TRBJ2-3, with TRBD2 matching 8 bases. V lost 7 bases, J lost 3 bases, and 10 bases stayed unmatched. Germline loops: CDR1 SGHRS, CDR2 YFSETQ. There are 15 residues in the CDR3. As DNA, the CDR3 is TGCGCCAGCGCCGTACAGGTAGCGGGGACAGATACGCAGTATTTT. Translating it yields CASAVQVAGTDTQYF.

As regards this clonotype: With a much larger clone just one base away, this may be a read error. The rearrangement uses TRBV6-1 and TRBJ1-6; unclear D gene. Trimming removed 5 bases from V and 9 bases from J, with 20 bases in between. CDR3 length equals 16 residues. Germline V gene sequence: CDR1 MNHNS, CDR2 SASEGT. DNA of the CDR3: TGTGCCAGCAGTATTGGACGGCACGAGGCCAGTTCACCCCTCCACTTT. Residues: CASSIGRHEASSPLHF.

This clonotype appeared a few times. The chain joins TRBV14 to TRBJ1-2; D uncertain. The CDR3 extends over 15 amino acids. Germline CDR1 SGHDN, CDR2 FVKESK. The V gene lost 4 bases and the J gene lost 0 bases, with 12 bases spanning the gap. CDR3: CASSPRLIANYGYTF. The DNA of the CDR3 is TGTGCCAGCAGCCCACGCCTCATAGCTAACTATGGCTACACCTTC.

This clonotype was counted ten times or more. The V call is TRBV7-9, the J call TRBJ2-7; 8 bases are shared with TRBD2. Germline V gene sequence: CDR1 SEHNR, CDR2 FQNEAQ (reference sequence). Losses at the gene ends were 1 base for V and 6 bases for J; bases not matched to a gene: 8. The CDR3 runs to 15 residues. This CDR3 is CASSLGVAGKGEQYF. As DNA, the CDR3 is TGTGCCAGCAGCTTAGGGGTAGCGGGAAAAGGCGAGCAGTACTTC.

J is TRBJ1-1 and V is TRBV2, with D tentatively TRBD1 (6 bases). The germline V gene encodes CDR1 SNHLY and CDR2 FYNNEI. The CDR3 totals 16 residues. V was trimmed by 6 bases and J by 5 bases, leaving 22 bases between them. The CDR3 coding sequence is TGTGCCAGCAGCCGTAGTTTGGGGGGGCCGGGGACTGAAGCTTTCTTT. Translation gives CASSRSLGGPGTEAFF.

This clonotype was recorded many times. The CDR3 DNA reads TGTGCCAGCAGTAGCTGGAAACTGTTTTTT. Amino acids: CASSSWKLFF. V gene TRBV28 combines with J gene TRBJ1-4; D not resolved. The germline V and J ends were trimmed by 5 bases and 11 bases, with 6 bases remaining between them. Germline V gene data show CDR1 as MDHEN and CDR2 as SYDVKM. The CDR3 has 10 residues.

This clonotype was counted at least ten times. The chain couples TRBV10-3 to TRBJ2-3, with TRBD1 identical over 8 bases. The CDR3 spans 16 residues. CDR1 and CDR2 from the germline V gene are ENHRY and SYGVKD. Germline trimming cut 2 bases from V and 3 bases from J; bases unmatched to any gene: 7. In DNA form, the CDR3 reads TGTGCCATCAGTGAGCGGCAGGGGGCAGGGACAGATACGCAGTATTTT. Translated, it gives CAISERQGAGTDTQYF.

This clonotype has ten or more counts. The V and J genes are TRBV5-1 and TRBJ1-1; TRBD1 matches 10 bases. CDR1 is SGHRS, CDR2 YFSETQ, per germline. CDR3 length: 15 residues. Trimming cost V 4 bases and J 6 bases; bases outside gene matches: 9. The CDR3 DNA is TGCGCCAGCAGCCCCGGCGGGACAGGGGATGCTGAAGCTTTCTTT. Translation: CASSPGGTGDAEAFF.

V and J are TRBV19 and TRBJ2-5, with a weak D call TRBD1 (6 bases). Trimming pared 5 bases from V and 5 bases from J, leaving 15 bases between. Germline values: CDR1 LNHDA, CDR2 SQIVND (reference sequence). The CDR3 extends over 14 amino acids. CDR3 in DNA: TGTGCCAGTAGTCCACAGGGAGACCCGGAGACCCAGTACTTC. This translates into CASSPQGDPETQYF.

This clonotype was counted between two and nine times. At one boundary the junction diverges from the germline segment, which might be a read error. Written as DNA, the CDR3 is TGTGCTAGCAGCCCACGTCTGATTGGGAACTCTGGAAACACCATATATTTT. The encoded protein is CASSPRLIGNSGNTIYF. This rearrangement joins TRBV7-7 to TRBJ1-3; D is unresolved. CDR1 is SSHAT and CDR2 is FNYEAQ in the germline V gene (reference sequence). This CDR3 comprises 17 residues.

This clonotype was observed at least ten times. The chain combines TRBV2 with TRBJ2-5; a weak D match, TRBD2 (7 bases). V shed 3 bases and J shed 7 bases, with 12 bases lying between them. This CDR3 has 13 residues. Germline V gene data show CDR1 as SNHLY and CDR2 as FYNNEI. DNA of the CDR3: TGTGCCAGCAGTGACGGGGGGCCAGGGACCCAGTACTTC. Amino acid sequence: CASSDGGPGTQYF.

This clonotype was seen many times. V usage is TRBV5-1 and J usage is TRBJ2-1; D gene unclear. The CDR3 spans 13 residues. Germline assignment: CDR1 SGHRS and CDR2 YFSETQ. V was trimmed by 2 bases and J by 7 bases, leaving 10 bases between them. For the CDR3, the DNA is TGCGCCAGCAGCTTAGCTAGTGGAAATGAGCAGTTCTTC. Amino acids: CASSLASGNEQFF.

The sample holds many counts of this clonotype. The chain is built from TRBV4-1 and TRBJ2-5; D is uncertain. Looked up from germline, CDR1 is MGHRA and CDR2 is YSYEKL. Deletions cut 8 bases from V and 2 bases from J, with 21 bases between. This CDR3 is 16 amino acids long. The CDR3 is CASRLSVSAGQETQYF. The CDR3 region has the DNA TGCGCCAGCCGTTTAAGCGTGTCGGCAGGACAAGAGACCCAGTACTTC.

This clonotype was seen repeatedly, ten times or more. The chain is built from TRBV18 and TRBJ2-1; no definite D call. V dropped 0 bases and J dropped 6 bases, with 3 bases sitting between them. The CDR3 is made up of 12 amino acids. CDR1 and CDR2 (germline): KGHSH, LQKENI. CDR3 sequence (DNA): TGTGCCAGCTCACCACCGGCCAATGAGCAGTTCTTC. The encoded protein is CASSPPANEQFF.

This clonotype was seen a few times. The chain combines TRBV7-9 with TRBJ2-5, with 9 bases lining up with TRBD2. V was clipped by 4 bases and J by 13 bases; unmatched bases: 10. Looked up from germline, CDR1 is SEHNR and CDR2 is FQNEAQ (reference sequence). CDR3 size: 13 residues. CDR3 in DNA: TGTGCCAGCAGCTCCCTGGTAGCGGGGGCGTCGTACTTC. Its translation is CASSSLVAGASYF.

This clonotype appeared many times. The J gene is TRBJ1-3, the V gene TRBV12-3 or TRBV12-4; D is possibly TRBD1 (6 bases). Trimming pared 2 bases from V and 0 bases from J, leaving 8 bases between. This CDR3 contains 15 residues. The CDR3 region has the DNA TGTGCCAGCAGTTTAAGACAGGCCTCTGGAAACACCATATATTTT. It yields the protein CASSLRQASGNTIYF.

This clonotype appeared many times. V usage is TRBV18 and J usage is TRBJ2-5; D perhaps matches TRBD2 (5 bases). The CDR3 spans 15 residues. Germline CDR1 reads KGHSH; CDR2 reads LQKENI. The V and J ends lost 3 bases and 1 base respectively, with 12 bases between them. The CDR3 DNA sequence: TGTGCCAGCTCACCGAACCCAGGACTCCAAGAGACCCAGTACTTC. It yields the protein CASSPNPGLQETQYF.

The table lists this clonotype with many counts. The chain is built from TRBV27 and TRBJ1-1, with D perhaps matching TRBD1 (6 bases). Looked up from germline, CDR1 is MNHEY and CDR2 is SMNVEV (reference sequence). V lost 5 bases and J 4 bases, leaving 11 bases between the germline ends. The CDR3 is 13 residues long. CDR3 sequence reads: CASSPGHLTEAFF. The DNA of the CDR3 is TGTGCCAGCAGTCCGGGACACCTCACTGAAGCTTTCTTT.

This clonotype was counted ten times or more. The chain uses TRBV18 and TRBJ2-7; 7 bases line up with TRBD1. The germline gives CDR1 KGHSH, CDR2 LQKENI. The CDR3 covers 16 residues. V gave up 6 bases and J gave up 1 base; unmatched junction bases: 12. CDR3: CASSPTGWTGSYEQYF. CDR3 in DNA: TGTGCCAGCTCCCCAACCGGATGGACAGGTTCCTACGAGCAGTACTTC. Using reference TRBV18 and TRBJ2-7 for the parts outside the CDR3, the full variable domain is NAGVMQNPRHLVRRRGQEARLRCSPMKGHSHVYWYRQLPEEGLKFMVYLQKENIIDESGMPKERFSAEFPKEGPSILRIQQVVRGDSAAYFCASSPTGWTGSYEQYFGPGTRLTVT.